The 16 T cell receptor beta chains reported below all come from one sample, sequenced in a study of TIL therapy for anti-PD-1-resistant metastatic lung cancer. Time point here: pre-treatment sample, taken before nivolumab and TIL therapy. Most excised metastases sampled were pleural nodules or supraclavicular lymph nodes. This was the immunoSEQ v3 assay. Assay: immunoSEQ multiplex PCR; the TCRdb copy retains only in-frame clones and omits some. The sample holds approximately 12,000 clones; 50% to 75% are singletons and the top ten take 6.5% to 8%. The material sequenced was tumor tissue, taken at baseline. These receptors all stem from a person aged 25-85 years with non-small cell lung cancer.

The chain is built from TRBV5-8 and TRBJ2-1; D call uncertain. Germline-derived CDR1 and CDR2 are SGHTS and YDEGEE. The V end was cut by 4 bases, the J end by 3 bases, with 14 bases between. The CDR3 contains 15 residues. The CDR3 is CASSPGAKGYNEQFF. The CDR3 coding sequence is TGTGCCAGCAGCCCGGGCGCCAAGGGCTACAATGAGCAGTTCTTC.

This clone was seen a single time. V gene TRBV10-2 combines with J gene TRBJ2-5, with a possible D match to TRBD1 (6 bases). There are 13 residues in the CDR3. Germline V gene data show CDR1 as WSHSY and CDR2 as SAAADI. V was cut by 6 bases and J by 5 bases, with 13 bases left in between. This CDR3 reads CASRPGGSETQYF. Written as DNA, the CDR3 is TGCGCCAGCAGACCTGGGGGCTCGGAGACCCAGTACTTC.

The rearrangement uses TRBV5-1 and TRBJ2-6; possible D gene TRBD1, 6 bases. The germline V and J ends were trimmed by 4 bases and 4 bases, with 21 bases remaining between them. The germline CDR1 and CDR2 sequences are SGHRS and YFSETQ. This CDR3 contains 18 residues. DNA for the CDR3: TGCGCCAGCAGCGTCAGTACAGGGATAAGTAGGGGGGCCAACGTCCTGACTTTC. Translated, it gives CASSVSTGISRGANVLTF.

This chain joins TRBV5-5 and TRBJ2-7; possibly TRBD2 for D (5 bases). This CDR3 spans 14 amino acids. Trimming left V 6 bases short and J 2 bases short, with 15 bases between. Germline CDR1 and CDR2: SGHKS and YYEKEE (reference sequence). The CDR3 is CASIPDGKAYEQYF. The DNA of the CDR3 is TGTGCCAGCATCCCCGACGGGAAGGCCTACGAGCAGTACTTC.

This clone was seen only once. The gene calls are TRBV9 and TRBJ1-5; a possible D gene is TRBD1 (6 bases). This CDR3 is 15 amino acids long. V lost 0 bases and J 1 base, leaving 8 bases between the germline ends. The germline V gene has CDR1 SGDLS and CDR2 YYNGEE. Here the CDR3 DNA reads TGTGCCAGCAGCGTAGAAGGGGGGAGCAATCAGCCCCAGCATTTT. Amino acids: CASSVEGGSNQPQHF. Together with reference TRBV9 and TRBJ1-5, the CDR3 gives the full variable domain: DSGVTQTPKHLITATGQRVTLRCSPRSGDLSVYWYQQSLDQGLQFLIQYYNGEERAKGNILERFSAQQFPDLHSELNLSSLELGDSALYFCASSVEGGSNQPQHFGDGTRLSIL.

This sequence joins TRBV27 and TRBJ1-5, with TRBD1 as a possible D gene (6 bases). CDR3 length: 15 residues. Germline lookup yields CDR1 MNHEY and CDR2 SMNVEV (reference sequence). Trimming removed 5 bases from V and 11 bases from J, with 22 bases in between. The CDR3 sequence: CASSQKQGVGAAQHF. In nucleotides, the CDR3 is TGTGCCAGCAGTCAGAAGCAGGGAGTGGGGGCGGCCCAGCATTTT.

Only one count was recorded for this clone. The CDR3, as DNA: TGTGCCAGCAGCCAAGATCGGCTAGCGGGGGGGCAAAGCACAGATACGCAGTATTTT. It yields the protein CASSQDRLAGGQSTDTQYF. The rearrangement uses TRBV4-2 and TRBJ2-3; 12 bases align to TRBD2. The J segment lost 0 bases and the V segment lost 0 bases, leaving 7 bases of the junction unmatched. Germline V gives CDR1 LGHNA, CDR2 YNFKEQ. This CDR3 is built from 19 residues.

V usage is TRBV10-3 and J usage is TRBJ1-1; D call uncertain. The CDR3 length is 13 residues. The V end was cut by 2 bases, the J end by 3 bases, with 7 bases between. Germline V gives CDR1 ENHRY, CDR2 SYGVKD. CDR3 sequence (DNA): TGTGCCATCAGTGAGGGCAGTCACACTGAAGCTTTCTTT. Translated: CAISEGSHTEAFF.

The chain employs TRBV5-6 and TRBJ2-5, with 7 bases that match TRBD2. J gave up 4 bases and V 0 bases, and 6 bases lay outside the gene matches. Germline V gene sequence: CDR1 SGHDT, CDR2 YYEEEE. The CDR3 spans 15 residues. The CDR3 here is CASSLGQGGGETQYF. The CDR3 DNA sequence: TGTGCCAGCAGCTTGGGGCAGGGCGGGGGAGAGACCCAGTACTTC.

This chain connects TRBV29-1 to TRBJ1-2; D uncertain. The V end was cut by 4 bases, the J end by 8 bases, with 11 bases between. CDR3 length: 11 amino acids. The germline CDR1 and CDR2 sequences are SQVTM and ANQGSEA. The CDR3 here is CSVVGRYGYTF. In DNA, the CDR3 is TGCAGCGTTGTTGGACGGTACGGCTACACCTTC. Looking up the rest from reference TRBV29-1 and TRBJ1-2 gives the full variable domain: SAVISQKPSRDICQRGTSLTIQCQVDSQVTMMFWYRQQPGQSLTLIATANQGSEATYESGFVIDKFPISRPNLTFSTLTVSNMSPEDSSIYLCSVVGRYGYTFGSGTRLTVV.

The chain uses TRBV30 and TRBJ2-5; tentative D call: TRBD2 (5 bases). The CDR3 runs to 12 residues. V lost 3 bases, J lost 5 bases, and 10 bases lay in between. Germline CDR1 GTSNPN, CDR2 SVGIG (reference sequence). The DNA for the CDR3 is TGTGCCTGGAGGGGTAGCGCGGAGACCCAGTACTTC. Its translation: CAWRGSAETQYF.

This chain connects TRBV5-1 to TRBJ2-5, with 8 positions matching TRBD1. Germline trimming cut 4 bases from V and 5 bases from J; bases unmatched to any gene: 10. From germline, CDR1 is SGHRS and CDR2 YFSETQ. The CDR3 consists of 15 residues. In DNA, the CDR3 is TGCGCCAGCAGCAACTCCGGGACAGGACGCGAGACCCAGTACTTC. Translated: CASSNSGTGRETQYF.

This clone showed up just a few times. The chain is built from TRBV7-2 and TRBJ1-1; maybe TRBD1 (5 bases). Germline values: CDR1 SGHTA, CDR2 FQGNSA. Trimming took 6 bases from V and 1 from J, leaving 12 bases between them. The CDR3 totals 14 residues. The DNA of the CDR3 is TGTGCCAGCAGTCCAGGGCCCGAGAACACTGAAGCTTTCTTT. It translates to CASSPGPENTEAFF.

This clone came up a few times. V is TRBV28 and J is TRBJ1-1; possibly TRBD1 for D (5 bases). Trimming took 6 bases from V and 1 from J, leaving 15 bases between them. There are 15 residues in the CDR3. Germline CDR1 and CDR2: MDHEN and SYDVKM. The CDR3 is CASSHLGGANTEAFF. As DNA, the CDR3 is TGTGCCAGCAGCCACCTGGGAGGGGCGAACACTGAAGCTTTCTTT.

This clone has only a few counts. V is TRBV27 and J is TRBJ2-1; 14 bases are shared with TRBD2. The CDR3 is 19 amino acids. The junction had 10 bases not matched to a gene; V was cut back by 6 bases and J by 0 bases. Germline CDR1 is MNHEY and CDR2 is SMNVEV (reference sequence). CDR3 in amino acids: CASSPGLAGGRLSYNEQFF. In DNA form, the CDR3 reads TGTGCCAGCAGCCCCGGACTAGCGGGGGGCCGACTCTCCTACAATGAGCAGTTCTTC.

The chain uses TRBV7-2 and TRBJ2-1; D is uncertain. From germline, CDR1 is SGHTA and CDR2 FQGNSA. With 1 base removed from V and 11 bases from J, the gap between germline ends came to 15 bases. This CDR3 is built from 14 residues. This CDR3 is CASSLDQYPDKQFF. For the CDR3, the DNA is TGTGCCAGCAGCTTAGACCAATATCCCGATAAGCAGTTCTTC.